This T cell receptor beta chain was found in a study of T-cell reconstitution after alpha-beta-depleted transplantation in children (dated by TCRdb to 2016 to 2017). The study in broad terms: Using TCR repertoire profiling, the study followed T-cell immune reconstitution in a quantitative way in children after TCRalphabeta/CD19-depleted allogeneic hematopoietic cell transplantation. General study outcomes and caveats: About two months after transplant, the apparently early recovery of alphabetaT-cell counts reportedly depended on just several hundred clones that had expanded rapidly and came from non-depleted graft cells. In some patients, the high TCRbeta diversity seen at day 60 was put down to recipient T cells and intrathymic progenitors that had survived conditioning. The frequencies of hyperexpanded clones fell over the following months, and after one year, T-cell counts and TCRbeta diversity were mostly attributed to newly produced T cells.

Trimming costs V 0 bases and J 0 bases, and their ends lie 15 bases apart. The germline V gene (reference sequence) specifies DFQATT as CDR1 and SNEGSKA as CDR2. From its cysteine to its phenylalanine, the CDR3 spans 17 amino acids. The retained sequence is limited to the CDR3, 51 bases, with the frame set at the first base. The treatment or condition label on this specimen signifies: allogeneic hematopoietic cell transplantation with graft depleted of TCRalphabeta T cells and CD19 B cells. Transplant recipients were children who received TCRalphabeta/CD19-depleted allogeneic hematopoietic cell grafts. Library prep was done by PCR. Sequencing was carried out with an Illumina HiSeq 2500. To normalize quantification of the TCRbeta repertoire, the TCR libraries were built with molecular barcoding that relied on unique molecular identifiers. TCRdb's own reprocessing of the public reads used fastp at Q25 and MiXCR and kept productive beta chains. When rows share a CDR3 protein, they turn into one entry using the most common DNA and genes. For this sample the table gives roughly 180,000 distinct CDR3 sequences, of which 11% were detected only once. The biggest ten clones account for 13% of the sample.

This clonotype has only a few counts. Its antigen specificity is not known. Per-base quality was not reported, and no clone a single base away is much larger than it. Here the sequenced sample was PBMCs, taken before TCRalphabeta/CD19-depleted stem cell transplant. The source of this sequence is a boy aged 2 to 10 with acute myeloid leukemia, due to receive a stem cell transplant. The chain links TRBV20-1 with TRBJ2-1; no confident D gene assignment can be made. The CDR3 amino acid sequence is: CSARDVGSSASYNEQFF. The DNA sequence is TGCAGTGCTAGAGATGTGGGCAGTTCTGCCTCCTACAATGAGCAGTTCTTC.